This is a list of T cell receptor beta chains from one sample in a study of shared clonotypes between healthy human individuals. The table came from immunoSEQ multiplex PCR; TCRdb's copy has only in-frame clones and leaves some out. The repertoire holds roughly 2.2 million clones, with 85% to 95% as singletons. Sample: naive CD4+ T cells from PBMCs. The origin of the receptors is a man between 18 and 35 years old in good health. Some clones in this sample may be carry-over from other donors' samples. CDR3s include the opening cysteine and the closing phenylalanine or tryptophan. The order of the fields is CDR3 DNA, CDR3 protein, D gene, clone size, J gene, V gene. The D gene is left open where the match is weak. The size field is filled for only some rows; it gives once, few, many or a size class.

CDR3nt: TGTGCCAGTAGACGAAGCCCGGGACAGGGGGCGCAGTATGGCTACACCTTC
CDR3aa: CASRRSPGQGAQYGYTF
d_gene: TRBD1
abundance: .
j_gene: TRBJ1-2
v_gene: TRBV28

CDR3nt: TGTGCCAGCATTTCGGGCGGGACGGGAAATGAGCAGTTCTTC
CDR3aa: CASISGGTGNEQFF
d_gene: .
abundance: .
j_gene: TRBJ2-1
v_gene: TRBV28

CDR3nt: TGTGCCAGCAGTTTACGCCCCCTCGGCTATGGCTACACCTTC
CDR3aa: CASSLRPLGYGYTF
d_gene: .
abundance: .
j_gene: TRBJ1-2
v_gene: TRBV27

CDR3nt: TGCAGCGTTGATCCGAAAGAGCAGTTCTTC
CDR3aa: CSVDPKEQFF
d_gene: .
abundance: .
j_gene: TRBJ2-1
v_gene: TRBV29-1

CDR3nt: TGTGCCAGCAGCTTCCACAGTACTCGTGGATATGGCTACACCTTC
CDR3aa: CASSFHSTRGYGYTF
d_gene: .
abundance: .
j_gene: TRBJ1-2
v_gene: TRBV5-4

CDR3nt: TGTGCCAGTAGAAAGGACAGGGGGCGCGGGAGCACTGAAGCTTTCTTT
CDR3aa: CASRKDRGRGSTEAFF
d_gene: TRBD1
abundance: .
j_gene: TRBJ1-1
v_gene: TRBV19

CDR3nt: TGTGCCAGCAGCTTGGAGGACCGAAGAGAGACCCAGTACTTC
CDR3aa: CASSLEDRRETQYF
d_gene: .
abundance: .
j_gene: TRBJ2-5
v_gene: TRBV5-5

CDR3nt: TGTGCCAGCAGTTTAGGGGGGTCGGTCTCTGGAAACACCATATATTTT
CDR3aa: CASSLGGSVSGNTIYF
d_gene: .
abundance: .
j_gene: TRBJ1-3
v_gene: TRBV28

CDR3nt: TGTGCCAGCAGCTTAGGACTAGCGGGAGGCAAAAACATTCAGTACTTC
CDR3aa: CASSLGLAGGKNIQYF
d_gene: TRBD2
abundance: .
j_gene: TRBJ2-4
v_gene: TRBV7-8

CDR3nt: TGTGCCAGCAGTGAGGGCTTACCCCGAGGACAAGAGACCCAGTACTTC
CDR3aa: CASSEGLPRGQETQYF
d_gene: .
abundance: .
j_gene: TRBJ2-5
v_gene: TRBV2

CDR3nt: TGTGCCAGCAGTTTAAGCGGGGATTGGGAAGATACGCAGTATTTT
CDR3aa: CASSLSGDWEDTQYF
d_gene: TRBD2
abundance: .
j_gene: TRBJ2-3
v_gene: TRBV28

CDR3nt: TGTGCCAGTAGTCTCCAGAATCAGCCCCAGCATTTT
CDR3aa: CASSLQNQPQHF
d_gene: .
abundance: .
j_gene: TRBJ1-5
v_gene: TRBV19

CDR3nt: TGTGCCAGCAAGCAGGGGGCGGGAGAGACCCAGTACTTC
CDR3aa: CASKQGAGETQYF
d_gene: TRBD1
abundance: once
j_gene: TRBJ2-5
v_gene: TRBV2

CDR3nt: TGTGCCAGTAGTATGGAGGGACAGGGCCCCTCTGCAGCTTTCTTT
CDR3aa: CASSMEGQGPSAAFF
d_gene: TRBD1
abundance: .
j_gene: TRBJ1-1
v_gene: TRBV19

CDR3nt: TGCGCCAGCAGTGACCGTAGCGGGATTGGGGTTTCGGCCGGGGAGCTGTTTTTT
CDR3aa: CASSDRSGIGVSAGELFF
d_gene: TRBD2
abundance: .
j_gene: TRBJ2-2
v_gene: TRBV10-1

CDR3nt: TGTGCCAGCTCACCCCCGGGTAGTGACCAAGAGACCCAGTACTTC
CDR3aa: CASSPPGSDQETQYF
d_gene: .
abundance: .
j_gene: TRBJ2-5
v_gene: TRBV18

CDR3nt: TGCGCCAGCAGCCGTCTAGGGTTCCACTCCTACGAGCAGTACTTC
CDR3aa: CASSRLGFHSYEQYF
d_gene: .
abundance: .
j_gene: TRBJ2-7
v_gene: TRBV5-1

CDR3nt: TGTGCCAGCAGCTTATTCACAGGACAAGAGAAAGATAAGTACTTC
CDR3aa: CASSLFTGQEKDKYF
d_gene: .
abundance: .
j_gene: TRBJ2-5
v_gene: TRBV7-9

CDR3nt: TGTGCCAGCAGCGTTGGAGGGGCGCTTGATACGCAGTATTTT
CDR3aa: CASSVGGALDTQYF
d_gene: .
abundance: .
j_gene: TRBJ2-3
v_gene: TRBV9

CDR3nt: TGTGCCAGCAGCTTAGTAGTGGTAAGAGGAGAGACCCAGTACTTC
CDR3aa: CASSLVVVRGETQYF
d_gene: .
abundance: .
j_gene: TRBJ2-5
v_gene: TRBV7-2

CDR3nt: TGTGCCAGCAGCAAAGGAGAGACCCAGTACTTC
CDR3aa: CASSKGETQYF
d_gene: .
abundance: .
j_gene: TRBJ2-5
v_gene: TRBV11-2

CDR3nt: TGTGCCAGCAGCGTAGGGCAGGGGAATGGCTACACCTTC
CDR3aa: CASSVGQGNGYTF
d_gene: .
abundance: .
j_gene: TRBJ1-2
v_gene: TRBV9

CDR3nt: TGTGCCAGCAGCTCAACCGGGACAGCCTATGGCTACACCTTC
CDR3aa: CASSSTGTAYGYTF
d_gene: TRBD1
abundance: .
j_gene: TRBJ1-2
v_gene: TRBV7-8